Shown below are 27 T cell receptor beta chains from a single sample sequenced in a study of blood T cell repertoires in COVID-19. The assay was immunoSEQ multiplex PCR, and TCRdb's table has in-frame clones only and misses some. The sample records under 200,000 clones, 86% being singletons. Sequenced input: peripheral blood. These receptors all come from a young man with acute or convalescent COVID-19.

In its sample, this clone was seen a few times. This rearrangement joins TRBV19 to TRBJ1-2; D unresolved. The CDR3 runs 15 residues. The germline gives CDR1 LNHDA, CDR2 SQIVND (reference sequence). V lost 3 bases and J 6 bases, leaving 17 bases between the germline ends. In DNA form, the CDR3 reads TGTGCCAGTAGTATTTATGCCAGGAACACTGATGGCTACACCTTC. Translated: CASSIYARNTDGYTF.

The CDR3 protein is CASSLAPGQPQHF. The CDR3 nucleotides are TGTGCCAGCAGCTTGGCGCCAGGCCAGCCCCAGCATTTT. The J gene is TRBJ1-5, the V gene TRBV5-5; D unclear. Deletions cut 0 bases from V and 7 bases from J, with 8 bases between. Germline V gives CDR1 SGHKS, CDR2 YYEKEE (reference sequence). The CDR3 runs to 13 residues.

J is TRBJ1-2 and V is TRBV30; D is uncertain. The CDR3 sequence is 13 residues long. CDR1 and CDR2 from the germline V gene are GTSNPN and SVGIG (reference sequence). The germline V and J ends were trimmed by 0 bases and 1 base, with 6 bases remaining between them. For the CDR3, the DNA is TGTGCCTGGAGTGTAGAGTTTAACTATGGCTACACCTTC. It specifies CAWSVEFNYGYTF.

The chain has TRBV5-1 and TRBJ1-3; D is uncertain. Germline CDR1 reads SGHRS; CDR2 reads YFSETQ. This CDR3 has 13 amino acids. Between the trimmed V and J ends, which lost 3 bases and 2 bases, there was a span of 6 bases. The CDR3 region has the DNA TGCGCCAGCAGCTACACAACTGGAAACACCATATATTTT. Amino acid sequence: CASSYTTGNTIYF.

The chain has TRBV11-2 and TRBJ2-7; maybe TRBD2 (5 bases). The CDR3 runs to 15 residues. Germline V lookup: CDR1 SGHAT, CDR2 FQNNGV. Trimming left V 4 bases short and J 2 bases short, with 15 bases between. CDR3 bases: TGTGCCAGCAGCTATCCGGAGGACGAAGCCTACGAGCAGTACGTC. Amino acids: CASSYPEDEAYEQYV.

J is TRBJ1-5 and V is TRBV2, with D perhaps TRBD1 (5 bases). Trimming stripped 4 bases from V and 3 bases from J, with 13 bases between. CDR1 SNHLY and CDR2 FYNNEI come from the germline V gene. CDR3 length equals 15 residues. The CDR3 loop reads CASSGGRSDNQPQHF. Written as DNA, the CDR3 is TGTGCCAGCAGTGGGGGCCGGAGTGACAATCAGCCCCAGCATTTT. Variable domain in full (rest from reference TRBV2 and TRBJ1-5): EPEVTQTPSHQVTQMGQEVILRCVPISNHLYFYWYRQILGQKVEFLVSFYNNEISEKSEIFDDQFSVERPDGSNFTLKIRSTKLEDSAMYFCASSGGRSDNQPQHFGDGTRLSIL.

The V and J genes are TRBV2 and TRBJ1-3, with 8 positions matching TRBD1. There are 16 residues in the CDR3. After removal of 5 bases from V and 5 bases from J, the junction contained 11 bases not matched to a gene. The V gene's germline CDR1 is SNHLY and CDR2 FYNNEI. The DNA for the CDR3 is TGTGCCAGCAGTACCCCAGGACAGGGAAATCGAAACACCATATATTTT. As protein: CASSTPGQGNRNTIYF. Drawing the rest from reference TRBV2 and TRBJ1-3, the complete variable domain is EPEVTQTPSHQVTQMGQEVILRCVPISNHLYFYWYRQILGQKVEFLVSFYNNEISEKSEIFDDQFSVERPDGSNFTLKIRSTKLEDSAMYFCASSTPGQGNRNTIYFGEGSWLTVV.

The rearrangement uses TRBV21-1 and TRBJ1-1; the table's TRBD1 call for D was not verified on the DNA. TRBV21-1 is an annotated pseudogene. The CDR3 runs to 16 residues. The CDR3 DNA reads as TGTGCCAGCAGCAAAGGACAGAGGAACAGGGCCACTGAAGCTTTCTTT. This translates into CASSKGQRNRATEAFF.

This clone was recorded a few times. The chain couples TRBV6-1 to TRBJ1-1, with 9 bases matching TRBD1. CDR1 is MNHNS, CDR2 SASEGT, per germline. The trim removed 3 bases at V and 0 bases at J, leaving 2 bases unmatched. This CDR3 contains 15 residues. CDR3 bases: TGTGCCAGCAGTGACGGGACAGGGTTGAACACTGAAGCTTTCTTT. This sequence encodes CASSDGTGLNTEAFF.

V usage is TRBV30 and J usage is TRBJ1-2; no definite D call. CDR3 length: 14 amino acids. Germline loops: CDR1 GTSNPN, CDR2 SVGIG (reference sequence). The ends were cut back, 2 bases at V and 8 bases at J, with 18 bases in the middle. CDR3 DNA sequence: TGTGCCTGGAGTATGGGCATGTATTCTTACGGCTACACCTTC. Its protein is CAWSMGMYSYGYTF.

The rearrangement uses TRBV3-1 (or the pseudogene TRBV3-2) and TRBJ2-1; TRBD2 matches 10 bases. This CDR3 has 15 amino acids. J gave up 2 bases and V 4 bases, and 2 bases lay outside the gene matches. Germline V gene data show CDR1 as LGHDT and CDR2 as YNNKEL (reference sequence). Here the CDR3 reads CASSPGTSAYNEQFF. In DNA, the CDR3 is TGTGCCAGCAGCCCCGGGACTAGCGCCTACAATGAGCAGTTCTTC.

This chain links TRBV5-1 with TRBJ1-2; 10 bases align to TRBD1. This CDR3 comprises 17 residues. V was clipped by 6 bases and J by 8 bases; unmatched bases: 19. From germline, CDR1 is SGHRS and CDR2 YFSETQ. CDR3 sequence reads: CASTTGDRGHGHQGYTF. The CDR3 nucleotides read TGCGCCAGCACTACCGGGGACAGGGGACATGGTCACCAGGGCTACACCTTC.

The chain links TRBV3-1 (or the pseudogene TRBV3-2) to TRBJ2-7, with D unclear. This CDR3 has 12 residues. In germline, CDR1 is LGHDT, CDR2 YNNKEL (reference sequence). Trimming took 1 base from V and 6 from J, leaving 7 bases between them. This chain's CDR3 is CASSQGLGEQYF. The CDR3 nucleotides are TGTGCCAGCAGCCAAGGACTGGGCGAGCAGTACTTC.

CDR3 DNA: TGTGCCAGCAGCGCAGGGGTGCTCGGAAACACCATATATTTT. Its protein is CASSAGVLGNTIYF. This chain joins TRBV5-6 and TRBJ1-3; perhaps TRBD1 as D (6 bases). This CDR3 has 14 residues. Germline V gene data show CDR1 as SGHDT and CDR2 as YYEEEE. V was clipped by 4 bases and J by 4 bases, with 12 bases between them.

The V gene is TRBV11-1, the J gene TRBJ2-5, with D possibly TRBD1 on 5 matching bases. There are 15 residues in the CDR3. Trimming pared 5 bases from V and 3 bases from J, leaving 16 bases between. CDR1 SGHAT and CDR2 FQDESV come from the germline V gene (reference sequence). The CDR3 sequence: CASSQNQGTKETQYF. The DNA for the CDR3 is TGTGCCAGCAGCCAGAACCAGGGCACGAAAGAGACCCAGTACTTC.

V gene TRBV6-5 combines with J gene TRBJ2-7, with TRBD2 matching 12 bases. V was clipped by 5 bases and J by 3 bases; unmatched bases: 5. Germline-derived CDR1 and CDR2 are MNHEY and SVGAGI. This CDR3 region has 15 residues. CDR3 sequence reads: CASSPTSGGYYEQYV. For the CDR3, the DNA is TGTGCCAGCAGTCCTACTAGCGGGGGGTACTACGAGCAGTACGTC.

The chain joins TRBV5-1 to TRBJ2-5; 8 bases fit TRBD2. The length of the CDR3 is 15 residues. The trim removed 4 bases at V and 7 bases at J, leaving 12 bases unmatched. Germline CDR1 and CDR2: SGHRS and YFSETQ. The CDR3 loop is CASSLAPRGARTQYF. The CDR3 nucleotides are TGCGCCAGCAGCCTGGCCCCGCGGGGGGCAAGGACCCAGTACTTC. Full variable domain (rest looked up from reference TRBV5-1 and TRBJ2-5): KAGVTQTPRYLIKTRGQQVTLSCSPISGHRSVSWYQQTPGQGLQFLFEYFSETQRNKGNFPGRFSGRQFSNSRSEMNVSTLELGDSALYLCASSLAPRGARTQYFGPGTRLLVL.

The chain links TRBV6-5 to TRBJ1-3, with a weak D call TRBD1 (5 bases). Germline V CDR1 and CDR2: MNHEY, SVGAGI. Trimming removed 6 bases from V and 0 bases from J, with 9 bases in between. The CDR3 is 14 residues long. The CDR3 sequence is CASRDSSSGNTIYF. For the CDR3, the DNA is TGTGCCAGCAGAGACAGCTCCTCTGGAAACACCATATATTTT.

This chain's CDR3 is CASFRTGGNGYTF. CDR3 nucleotides: TGTGCCTCCTTTAGGACAGGGGGAAATGGCTACACCTTC. The gene calls are TRBV30 and TRBJ1-2, with TRBD1 identical over 10 bases. The V gene end was trimmed by 7 bases and the J gene end by 6 bases; junction bases not matched to a gene: 8. Germline V gene sequence: CDR1 GTSNPN, CDR2 SVGIG (reference sequence). The CDR3 covers 13 residues.

This chain links TRBV19 with TRBJ2-5; D perhaps matches TRBD1 (6 bases). Germline V gene lookup returns CDR1 LNHDA and CDR2 SQIVND (reference sequence). Trimming stripped 4 bases from V and 5 bases from J, with 11 bases between. This CDR3 contains 13 residues. CDR3 bases: TGTGCCAGTAGTAGAAACAGGGCCGAGACCCAGTACTTC. Protein: CASSRNRAETQYF.

This chain links TRBV7-8 with TRBJ1-3; D is unresolved. The CDR3 is 14 amino acids. Germline V lookup: CDR1 SGHVS, CDR2 FQNEAQ. V was clipped by 9 bases and J by 0 bases, with 12 bases between them. The CDR3 spells CASGESFSGNTIYF. CDR3 nucleotides: TGTGCCAGTGGGGAGAGCTTCTCTGGAAACACCATATATTTT.

The chain employs TRBV6-6 and TRBJ2-5, with 12 bases identical to TRBD2. Germline V gene lookup returns CDR1 MNHNY and CDR2 SVGAGI (reference sequence). The J segment lost 1 base and the V segment lost 5 bases, leaving 2 bases of the junction unmatched. The CDR3 spans 15 residues. The CDR3 DNA reads as TGTGCCAGCAGTCGGACTAGCGGGGCCCAAGAGACCCAGTACTTC. As protein: CASSRTSGAQETQYF.

The chain carries TRBV29-1 and TRBJ2-5, with D possibly matching TRBD1 (6 bases). Germline V CDR1 and CDR2: SQVTM, ANQGSEA. CDR3 size: 14 residues. V lost 1 base, J lost 2 bases, and 11 bases lay in between. The CDR3 loop is CSVEALTGQETQYF. CDR3 sequence (DNA): TGCAGCGTTGAAGCTCTGACAGGTCAAGAGACCCAGTACTTC.

The chain joins TRBV7-2 to TRBJ1-2; D gene ambiguous. The CDR3 is 12 residues long. CDR1 is SGHTA and CDR2 is FQGNSA in the germline V gene. V was clipped by 0 bases and J by 6 bases, with 5 bases between them. DNA of the CDR3: TGTGCCAGCAGCTTAGCCGGGAATGGCTACACCTTC. Translating gives CASSLAGNGYTF.

As DNA, the CDR3 is TGCGCCAGCAGCCTGGGCCGCCAGGCTATCTATGGCTACACCTTC. Translated: CASSLGRQAIYGYTF. The J gene is TRBJ1-2, the V gene TRBV4-1; D is uncertain. V was shortened by 4 bases and J by 4 bases, with 16 bases between the two germline ends. The CDR3 runs to 15 residues. Germline V gene sequence: CDR1 MGHRA, CDR2 YSYEKL.

The genes are TRBV19 and TRBJ1-1; a weak D match, TRBD1 (6 bases). Germline assignment: CDR1 LNHDA and CDR2 SQIVND (reference sequence). The CDR3 length is 14 residues. V lost 2 bases to trimming and J lost 7 bases, with 14 bases between them. The CDR3 region is CASSILGATLEAFF. The CDR3 coding sequence is TGTGCCAGTAGTATACTGGGGGCTACCCTTGAAGCTTTCTTT.

The rearrangement joins TRBV7-2 to TRBJ1-4, with 7 bases matching TRBD1. V was clipped by 1 base and J by 2 bases; unmatched bases: 4. This CDR3 is built from 16 residues. CDR1 SGHTA and CDR2 FQGNSA come from the germline V gene. Written as DNA, the CDR3 is TGTGCCAGCAGCTTAGAGGGGGCTATGACTAATGAAAAACTGTTTTTT. Protein sequence: CASSLEGAMTNEKLFF.